The rows below give T cell receptor beta chains drawn from one sample of a study of blood T cell repertoires in COVID-19. Sequencing used immunoSEQ multiplex PCR; TCRdb keeps in-frame clones, though not all of them. The sample includes roughly 500,000 clones, over 75% of them seen just once. Input material: peripheral blood. Receptor source: a human donor in a cohort sampled during active COVID-19. Both conserved end residues are part of each CDR3. Each record gives: D gene, V gene, J gene, clone size, CDR3 DNA, CDR3 protein. The D gene is left open where the match is weak. Expanded clones get a size class; other rows say once, few or many, or leave the size out.

>TRBD2|TRBV28|TRBJ2-7|.
TGTGCCAGCAGTTTTAAGTCTGGAACGGGAGGACTTTACGAGCAGTACTTC
CASSFKSGTGGLYEQYF
>.|TRBV11-1|TRBJ1-2|.
TGTGCCAGCAGCCACGGGGGAATCTTGAACTATGGCTACACCTTC
CASSHGGILNYGYTF
>TRBD1|TRBV20-1|TRBJ1-1|many
TGCAGTGCTAGTAATGAGGGACAGGGCAGCACTGAAGCTTTCTTT
CSASNEGQGSTEAFF
>.|TRBV30|TRBJ2-1|.
TGTGCCTGGACCAGGGGAACTTTCAATGAGCAGTTCTTC
CAWTRGTFNEQFF
>TRBD2|TRBV7-6|TRBJ2-5|once
TGTGCCAGCAGCCGTAGCGGGACGCTGTACCAAGAGACCCAGTACTTC
CASSRSGTLYQETQYF
>.|TRBV19|TRBJ2-3|.
TGTGCCAGCACCACCGGTTTGACAGATACGCAGTATTTT
CASTTGLTDTQYF
>.|TRBV30|TRBJ1-5|.
TGTGCCTGGAGTGCACACAGGGAAGGTCAGCCCCAGCATTTT
CAWSAHREGQPQHF
>TRBD2|TRBV11-2|TRBJ2-1|few
TGTGCCAGCAGCTTAGACGAGGGGAGCGGGAGAGGCAATGAGCAGTTCTTC
CASSLDEGSGRGNEQFF
>.|TRBV2|TRBJ1-1|.
TGTGCCAGCACTAGCGGACGTCTCAGACAAACTGAAGCTTTCTTT
CASTSGRLRQTEAFF
>TRBD1|TRBV5-6|TRBJ2-3|.
TGTGCCAGCAGCCCCGGGACAGGCGGAACAGATACGCAGTATTTT
CASSPGTGGTDTQYF
>TRBD2|TRBV30|TRBJ2-5|.
TGTGCCTGGAGCCCGAGAGCGGGAGGGGAGACCCAGTACTTC
CAWSPRAGGETQYF
>TRBD1|TRBV5-4|TRBJ1-2|.
TGTGCCAGCAGCTCCTCAGGGGGCATTGGCTACACCTTC
CASSSSGGIGYTF